This T cell receptor (beta chain) came from a study of shared clonotypes between healthy human individuals. Study-wide context: CD4 naive and CD4 memory each took three plates per donor, while CD8 naive took two and CD8 memory one.

Points from the study as a whole: Donors were few, which limited the genetic and exposure-history diversity represented. The generation probabilities recorded for non-shared clonotypes fell below those of clonotypes shared by all four donors.

Comment on this clone: Antigen specificity is unknown.

CD45RO-negative CD8 cells positively selected for CCR7 made up the naive population, which excluded terminally differentiated effector memory CD45RA+ cells. Every donor, a Caucasian adult, lived in Nashville, Tennessee. This CDR3 is built from 16 residues. Germline CDR1 is MGHRA and CDR2 is YSYEKL. Trimming took off 0 bases at V and 9 bases at J, with 18 bases between the two ends. This table comes from immunoSEQ multiplex PCR, and its TCRdb copy is limited to in-frame clones, with some not included. In the table there are 550,000 to 650,000 clones, about 95% of which are singletons. The sequence came from a woman in her twenties or thirties in good health. The chain joins TRBV4-1 to TRBJ1-5, with D uncertain. Material: naive CD8+ T cells sorted from blood. CDR3 in amino acids: CASSQDPPGSALPQHF. CDR3 DNA sequence: TGCGCCAGCAGCCAAGACCCCCCCGGTTCCGCGTTGCCCCAGCATTTT.